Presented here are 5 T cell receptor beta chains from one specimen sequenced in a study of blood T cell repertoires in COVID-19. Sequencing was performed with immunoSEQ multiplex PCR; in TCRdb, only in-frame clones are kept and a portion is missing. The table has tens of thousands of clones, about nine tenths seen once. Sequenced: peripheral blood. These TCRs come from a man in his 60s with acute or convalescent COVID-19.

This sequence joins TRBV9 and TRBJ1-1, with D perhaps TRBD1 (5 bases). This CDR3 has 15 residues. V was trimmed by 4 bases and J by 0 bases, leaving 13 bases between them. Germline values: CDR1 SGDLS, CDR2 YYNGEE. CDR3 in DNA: TGTGCCAGCAGCCTTACGCAGGGTCTGAACACTGAAGCTTTCTTT. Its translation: CASSLTQGLNTEAFF. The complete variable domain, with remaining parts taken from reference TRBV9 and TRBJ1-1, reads DSGVTQTPKHLITATGQRVTLRCSPRSGDLSVYWYQQSLDQGLQFLIQYYNGEERAKGNILERFSAQQFPDLHSELNLSSLELGDSALYFCASSLTQGLNTEAFFGQGTRLTVV.

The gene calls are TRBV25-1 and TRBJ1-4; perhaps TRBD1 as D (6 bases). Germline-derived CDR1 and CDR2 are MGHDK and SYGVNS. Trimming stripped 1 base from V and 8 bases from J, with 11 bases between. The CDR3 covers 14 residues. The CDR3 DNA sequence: TGTGCCAGCAGTGAATTTGGGACATCAGAAAAACTGTTTTTT. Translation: CASSEFGTSEKLFF.

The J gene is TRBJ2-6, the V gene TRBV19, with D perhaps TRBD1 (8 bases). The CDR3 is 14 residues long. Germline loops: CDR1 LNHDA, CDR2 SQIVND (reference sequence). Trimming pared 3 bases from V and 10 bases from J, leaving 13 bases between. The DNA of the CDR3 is TGTGCCAGTAGTATTACAGGGGGGGAGAACGTCCTGACTTTC. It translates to CASSITGGENVLTF.

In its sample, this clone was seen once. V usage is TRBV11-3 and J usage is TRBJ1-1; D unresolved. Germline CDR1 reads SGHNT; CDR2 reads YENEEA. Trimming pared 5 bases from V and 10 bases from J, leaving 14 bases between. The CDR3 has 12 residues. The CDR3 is CASSPIAGGAFF. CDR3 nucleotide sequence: TGTGCCAGCAGCCCCATAGCGGGAGGAGCTTTCTTT.

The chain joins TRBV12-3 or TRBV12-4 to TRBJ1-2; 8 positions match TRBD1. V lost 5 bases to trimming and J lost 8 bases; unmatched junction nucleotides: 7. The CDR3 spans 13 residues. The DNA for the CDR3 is TGTGCCAGCAGTCAGAGACAGGGGACCGGCTACACCTTC. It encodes CASSQRQGTGYTF.